The clone carrying this TCR beta chain showed up just once. Per the germline V gene, CDR1 is MDHEN and CDR2 is SYDVKM. This CDR3 spans 15 amino acids. V dropped 5 bases and J dropped 5; count of bases not matched to a gene: 11. Measured with immunoSEQ multiplex PCR; TCRdb has only the in-frame clones, and not every one. The sample has some 180,000 clones, 92% seen once. The sample is drawn from a study of T cell responses to AZD1222 COVID-19 vaccine. Here the sequenced sample was peripheral blood, taken on day 0 of AZD1222 vaccination. The chain couples TRBV28 to TRBJ1-2, with 7 bases aligning to TRBD1. This clonotype originated in an adult in good health. CDR3 amino acids: CASSPARQGGYGYTF. CDR3 coding DNA: TGTGCCAGCAGTCCAGCTAGACAGGGAGGGTATGGCTACACCTTC.